The clone carrying this T cell receptor (beta chain) has only a few counts. This sample was taken from a study of blood T cell repertoires in COVID-19. This CDR3 is built from 16 residues. Germline loops: CDR1 MDHEN, CDR2 SYDVKM. The ends were cut back, 2 bases at V and 0 bases at J, with 11 bases in the middle. Clones were sequenced by immunoSEQ multiplex PCR, and TCRdb holds only the in-frame ones, with some missing. The table has approximately 310,000 clones, 85% seen once. Adults between roughly 18 and 95 years of age took part from under 25 US areas. The sequence was collected from a woman in her thirties who had been exposed to COVID-19. Sequences were obtained from PBMCs or T cells enriched from blood (not recorded which). The chain recombines TRBV28 with TRBJ1-5; D call uncertain. CDR3 in amino acids: CASSLVRINSNQPQHF. DNA for the CDR3: TGTGCCAGCAGTTTAGTCAGGATTAATAGCAATCAGCCCCAGCATTTT.